A selection of T cell receptor beta chains follows, all from one sample in a study of T-cell reconstitution after alpha-beta-depleted transplantation in children. A single record per CDR3 protein comes from TCRdb applying MiXCR to the PCR reads. Here the sample spans some 500,000 distinct CDR3 sequences, around a third being singletons. The sequencing here drew on PBMCs from the stem cell graft donor, taken from the stem cell graft. These receptors all come from a human donor who donated a stem cell graft to a child with aplastic anemia. Both conserved end residues are part of each CDR3. Fields, in order: V gene, clone size, J gene, CDR3 protein. Size is omitted from some rows. Given values are once, few, many or a class for expanded clones.

TRBV29-1	NA	TRBJ2-5	CSVTGGRGAQTQYF
TRBV11-2	NA	TRBJ2-1	CASSLGTTQGDEQFF
TRBV7-8	NA	TRBJ2-7	CASSFRQDRYEQYF
TRBV12-3/TRBV12-4	NA	TRBJ2-1	CASSLAHLAGERGNEQFF
TRBV30	few	TRBJ2-2	CAWSVTLMNTGELFF
TRBV29-1	NA	TRBJ1-3	CSVELGSGNTIYF
TRBV28	NA	TRBJ2-2	CASSWRTGTGELFF
TRBV20-1	few	TRBJ1-4	CSARDLATNEKLFF
TRBV14	NA	TRBJ2-2	CASSRLRTGLELFF
TRBV18	NA	TRBJ2-3	CASSPSPGTDTQYF
TRBV4-2	NA	TRBJ1-5	CASSGLRNQPQHF
TRBV9	NA	TRBJ2-5	CASSVATDRETQYF
TRBV7-2	NA	TRBJ1-5	CASSSLVRGQPQHF
TRBV12-3/TRBV12-4	few	TRBJ1-1	CASSLALMVRSTTPNTEAFF
TRBV6-2/TRBV6-3	NA	TRBJ1-1	CASSTTPRVGEAFF
TRBV9	NA	TRBJ2-7	CASSAEGGLARNEQYF
TRBV7-9	few	TRBJ1-2	CASSAPRDNYGYTF
TRBV20-1	few	TRBJ1-1	CSAPEILGLGNTEAFF
TRBV12-3/TRBV12-4	few	TRBJ1-1	CASSFRRIGTEAFF
TRBV20-1	NA	TRBJ2-7	CSASFNYEQYF
TRBV12-3/TRBV12-4	NA	TRBJ2-7	CASSFSGRGYEQYF
TRBV15	few	TRBJ2-1	CATSRRQYNEQFF
TRBV10-3	many	TRBJ2-7	CAIHPSYEQYF
TRBV9	few	TRBJ2-1	CASSVGGTSGHNEQFF
TRBV7-9	few	TRBJ2-1	CASSLATSYNEQFF
TRBV7-2	NA	TRBJ2-1	CASSSKAGGRHEQFF
TRBV7-8	once	TRBJ2-1	CASSLGTSGKAEQFF
TRBV6-5	NA	TRBJ2-1	CASSLAVESDEQFF
TRBV6-6	many	TRBJ2-6	CASSYSSSAGANVLTF
TRBV18	NA	TRBJ2-1	CASSPGTGVSEQFF
TRBV6-5	NA	TRBJ2-1	CASSYAGSGEQFF
TRBV11-2	once	TRBJ2-5	CASRQPRDRGKTQYF
TRBV29-1	few	TRBJ2-2	CSVETGTGELFF
TRBV7-6	few	TRBJ2-3	CASSFSPGQSTADTQYF
TRBV30	NA	TRBJ1-5	CAWSGSNQPQHF
TRBV5-1	NA	TRBJ1-1	CASSDAGHLNTEAFF
TRBV7-9	few	TRBJ1-1	CAHSTGVVPEAFF
TRBV29-1	few	TRBJ2-2	CSVVFRGSPGELFF
TRBV4-2	few	TRBJ1-5	CASSQDLNRGDSNQPQHF
TRBV12-3/TRBV12-4	NA	TRBJ1-2	CASGRQENYGYTF
TRBV25-1	NA	TRBJ2-5	CASSVLTGGETQYF
TRBV25-1	NA	TRBJ1-3	CASSSTGTRNTIYF
TRBV6-1	NA	TRBJ1-4	CATTGADDEKLFF
TRBV7-2	NA	TRBJ2-5	CASSLAHRGLETQYF
TRBV2	NA	TRBJ2-5	CASSALAGAETQYF
TRBV20-1	NA	TRBJ1-6	CSARDTGENSPLHF
TRBV5-1	NA	TRBJ2-1	CASSSGLAGANEQFF
TRBV5-1	few	TRBJ2-6	CASSRQGQGSFSGANVLTF
TRBV20-1	NA	TRBJ2-7	CSAQGLAISYEQYF
TRBV20-1	NA	TRBJ1-1	CSARADRGVGTEAFF
TRBV21-1	NA	TRBJ1-5	CASTSGQGACQPQHF
TRBV24-1	few	TRBJ2-1	CATSDFKTGRYNEQFF
TRBV18	NA	TRBJ1-1	CASSPPEGLNTEAFF
TRBV6-2/TRBV6-3	NA	TRBJ1-1	CASSYKTEAFF
TRBV11-2	NA	TRBJ2-1	CASRAGNYNEQFF